This is a list of T cell receptor beta chains from one sample in a study of response to subunit inactivated influenza vaccine. TCRdb reprocessed the RT-PCR reads via MiXCR and lists one record per CDR3 protein. The sample consists of some 640,000 distinct CDR3 sequences, around 14% of them appearing once. Material: PBMCs from blood, obtained approximately 15 days before vaccination. The receptors were sampled from a man in his forties or fifties who received an inactivated influenza vaccine. Both conserved end residues are part of each CDR3. D genes are given only for firm matches. Size tells how often a clone was seen (once, few, many) or the class of an expanded clone, and some rows leave it out.

size	D	V	J	CDR3	DNA
many	.	TRBV6-5	TRBJ2-2	CASSYKGQSGELFF	TGTGCCAGCAGTTACAAGGGGCAGAGCGGGGAGCTGTTTTTT
few	.	TRBV7-2	TRBJ1-1	CASSFNAGGTEAFF	TGTGCCAGCAGCTTTAACGCGGGGGGCACTGAAGCTTTCTTT
few	TRBD1	TRBV5-1	TRBJ2-7	CASSAWTGATYEQYF	TGCGCCAGCAGCGCCTGGACAGGGGCTACCTACGAGCAGTACTTC
.	TRBD1	TRBV20-1	TRBJ2-5	CSATARQGGETQYF	TGCAGTGCGACTGCCAGACAGGGCGGGGAGACCCAGTACTTC
few	.	TRBV28	TRBJ2-3	CASSSRGWLDTQYF	TGTGCCAGCAGTTCACGGGGGTGGTTGGATACGCAGTATTTT
few	TRBD2	TRBV4-3	TRBJ2-3	CASSQKIAGGTTDTQYF	TGCGCCAGCAGCCAAAAAATAGCGGGGGGGACCACAGATACGCAGTATTTT
.	.	TRBV18	TRBJ1-2	CASSPGQDYYGYTF	TGTGCCAGCTCACCGGGGCAGGACTATTATGGCTACACCTTC
few	.	TRBV2	TRBJ1-5	CASSVDSGGNQPQHF	TGTGCCAGCAGTGTCGACAGTGGTGGCAATCAGCCCCAGCATTTT
.	.	TRBV30	TRBJ1-5	CAWSPTLYQPQHF	TGTGCCTGGAGCCCCACCTTATATCAGCCCCAGCATTTT
few	.	TRBV5-1	TRBJ2-1	CASSSHGAGGNEQFF	TGCGCCAGCAGCTCGCACGGGGCCGGCGGGAATGAGCAGTTCTTC
few	TRBD2	TRBV6-5	TRBJ2-7	CASSYQLAGENEQYF	TGTGCCAGCAGTTACCAACTAGCGGGAGAAAACGAGCAGTACTTC
many	.	TRBV5-4	TRBJ1-6	CASSFGREGSPLHF	TGTGCCAGCAGCTTTGGCAGGGAGGGGTCACCCCTCCACTTT
.	TRBD1	TRBV12-3/TRBV12-4	TRBJ2-5	CASSPEFVTGDKETQYF	TGTGCCAGCAGCCCCGAGTTCGTAACAGGGGACAAAGAGACCCAGTACTTC
few	TRBD2	TRBV28	TRBJ2-1	CASHLRRGGLWLF	TGTGCCAGCCACCTACGGCGGGGGGGCTTGTGGCTCTTC
few	TRBD2	TRBV11-1	TRBJ2-6	CASSLGAGGLGGANVLTF	TGTGCCAGCAGCTTAGGTGCGGGAGGCCTAGGGGGGGCCAACGTCCTGACTTTC
few	TRBD1	TRBV2	TRBJ2-1	CASRDDRGGYNEQFF	TGTGCCAGCAGGGATGACAGGGGGGGCTACAATGAGCAGTTCTTC
few	.	TRBV10-3	TRBJ2-5	CAISGGRRETQYF	TGTGCCATCAGTGGGGGCAGGAGAGAGACCCAGTACTTC
few	TRBD2	TRBV7-2	TRBJ2-5	CASSPLRRESETQYF	TGTGCCAGCAGCCCTCTCAGGCGGGAGAGCGAGACCCAGTACTTC
.	.	TRBV7-8	TRBJ2-4	CASSLDRWGAKNIQYF	TGTGCCAGCAGCTTAGATCGATGGGGGGCCAAAAACATTCAGTACTTC
.	.	TRBV5-6	TRBJ2-7	CASSLDRSKVF	TGTGCCAGCAGCTTGGACAGGTCGAAAGTATTC
.	TRBD1	TRBV7-9	TRBJ2-3	CASSIRGQGVIDTQYF	TGTGCCAGCAGCATCCGGGGACAGGGGGTCATAGATACGCAGTATTTT
few	.	TRBV5-1	TRBJ1-6	CASSFGDRTSPLHF	TGCGCCAGCAGCTTCGGGGACCGGACATCACCCCTCCACTTT
.	TRBD1	TRBV5-1	TRBJ2-7	CASSQGQMAYEQYF	TGCGCCAGCAGCCAGGGACAGATGGCCTACGAGCAGTACTTC
.	.	TRBV7-9	TRBJ2-7	CASSFQGDAYEQYF	TGTGCCAGCAGCTTTCAGGGAGATGCCTACGAGCAGTACTTC
few	.	TRBV10-2	TRBJ1-1	CASRRGGGNTEAFF	TGCGCCAGCAGGAGGGGGGGGGGAAACACTGAAGCTTTCTTT
.	.	TRBV5-1	TRBJ2-1	CASSLAWTEPYNEQFF	TGCGCCAGCAGCTTGGCCTGGACAGAGCCCTACAATGAGCAGTTCTTC
.	.	TRBV7-8	TRBJ2-5	CASSPPGLLETQYF	TGTGCCAGCAGCCCCCCAGGGTTATTGGAGACCCAGTACTTC
many	TRBD1	TRBV29-1	TRBJ1-4	CSAKTGQDEKLFF	TGCAGCGCGAAGACGGGACAGGATGAAAAACTGTTTTTT
few	.	TRBV12-3/TRBV12-4	TRBJ2-6	CASRNTGANVLTF	TGTGCCAGCAGAAATACCGGGGCCAACGTCCTGACTTTC
.	TRBD2	TRBV6-2/TRBV6-3	TRBJ2-1	CASTTMGVRGRPYNEQFF	TGTGCCAGCACCACGATGGGGGTGCGGGGGAGGCCCTACAATGAGCAGTTCTTC
.	.	TRBV5-4	TRBJ2-3	CASSLGPRDTDTQYF	TGTGCCAGCAGCTTGGGGCCCAGGGACACAGATACGCAGTATTTT
few	.	TRBV7-2	TRBJ2-3	CASSLGRGLTDTQYF	TGTGCCAGCAGCTTAGGACGGGGGTTGACAGATACGCAGTATTTT
.	TRBD2	TRBV12-3/TRBV12-4	TRBJ2-7	CASNLGLASNEQYF	TGTGCCAGCAATCTGGGACTAGCCTCCAACGAGCAGTACTTC
few	TRBD1	TRBV10-2	TRBJ2-7	CASSEGQGGGYEQYF	TGCGCCAGCAGTGAGGGACAGGGTGGGGGCTACGAGCAGTACTTC
few	.	TRBV29-1	TRBJ2-7	CSVPGVDYEQYF	TGCAGCGTTCCGGGAGTGGACTACGAGCAGTACTTC
many	.	TRBV12-3/TRBV12-4	TRBJ1-4	CASSSMDSGGEKLFF	TGTGCCAGCAGTTCTATGGACAGCGGGGGTGAAAAACTGTTTTTT
few	.	TRBV4-3	TRBJ2-1	CASSQDRRTGYNEQFF	TGCGCCAGCAGCCAAGATAGGAGGACTGGTTACAATGAGCAGTTCTTC
.	.	TRBV7-2	TRBJ2-5	CASSSRGGEWETQYF	TGTGCCAGCAGCTCGAGGGGGGGGGAGTGGGAGACCCAGTACTTC
.	.	TRBV6-6	TRBJ2-7	CASSYSIRHEQYF	TGTGCCAGCAGTTACTCGATCAGACACGAGCAGTACTTC
few	.	TRBV19	TRBJ2-1	CASSLRRTSAEQFF	TGTGCCAGTAGTCTTCGGCGGACATCCGCTGAGCAGTTCTTC
.	TRBD1	TRBV28	TRBJ1-2	CASTASAGQGADYGYTF	TGTGCCAGCACTGCGTCCGCCGGACAGGGGGCGGACTATGGCTACACCTTC
few	.	TRBV4-1	TRBJ2-4	CASSQGTGRERAKNIQYF	TGCGCCAGCAGCCAAGGGACAGGGAGGGAAAGGGCCAAAAACATTCAGTACTTC
many	TRBD2	TRBV20-1	TRBJ2-3	CSARDGTKSTDTQYF	TGCAGTGCTAGAGATGGGACTAAATCCACAGATACGCAGTATTTT
many	.	TRBV4-2	TRBJ1-1	CASSQVTGNTEAFF	TGTGCCAGCAGCCAAGTTACGGGGAACACTGAAGCTTTCTTT
.	.	TRBV12-3/TRBV12-4	TRBJ2-3	CASSQFAGGPGTDTQYF	TGTGCCAGCAGCCAATTTGCCGGAGGGCCCGGCACAGATACGCAGTATTTT
.	TRBD2	TRBV15	TRBJ2-1	CATSDPLRTSGRTKDGQFF	TGTGCCACCAGTGACCCACTTAGAACTAGCGGGAGGACGAAGGATGGGCAGTTCTTC
few	TRBD2	TRBV20-1	TRBJ2-3	CSARDGRLANQDTQYF	TGCAGTGCTAGAGATGGGAGACTAGCCAACCAAGATACGCAGTATTTT
few	TRBD1	TRBV9	TRBJ1-2	CASSVGQGFYGYTF	TGTGCCAGCAGCGTCGGACAGGGCTTCTATGGCTACACCTTC
.	.	TRBV20-1	TRBJ2-1	CSARDPEGSYNEQFF	TGCAGTGCTAGAGATCCAGAGGGCTCCTACAATGAGCAGTTCTTC
many	TRBD2	TRBV11-2	TRBJ2-1	CASRKPGGRGNEQFF	TGTGCCAGCAGGAAGCCGGGGGGGCGAGGAAATGAGCAGTTCTTC
.	.	TRBV9	TRBJ1-5	CASSAGGYQPQHF	TGTGCCAGCAGCGCAGGAGGGTACCAGCCCCAGCATTTT
few	TRBD1	TRBV2	TRBJ1-3	CASRGQGSGNTIYF	TGTGCCAGCAGGGGACAGGGTTCTGGAAACACCATATATTTT
.	TRBD2	TRBV11-2	TRBJ2-5	CASSLVRAPWEGGDVETQYF	TGTGCCAGCAGCTTAGTTAGGGCCCCTTGGGAGGGTGGGGATGTTGAGACCCAGTACTTC
.	.	TRBV7-2	TRBJ2-1	CASIPPSGRSINEQFF	TGTGCCAGCATCCCCCCCTCAGGCAGGAGTATTAATGAGCAGTTCTTC